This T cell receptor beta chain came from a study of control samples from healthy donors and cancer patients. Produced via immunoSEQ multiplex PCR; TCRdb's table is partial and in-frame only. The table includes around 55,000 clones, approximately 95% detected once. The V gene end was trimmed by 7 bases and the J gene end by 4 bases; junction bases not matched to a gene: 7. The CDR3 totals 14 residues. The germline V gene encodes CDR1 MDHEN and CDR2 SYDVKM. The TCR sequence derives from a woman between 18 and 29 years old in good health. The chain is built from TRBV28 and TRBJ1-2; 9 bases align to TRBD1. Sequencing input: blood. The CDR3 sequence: CASTSTGQGYGYTF. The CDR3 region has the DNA TGTGCCAGCACCTCAACGGGACAGGGCTATGGCTACACCTTC.